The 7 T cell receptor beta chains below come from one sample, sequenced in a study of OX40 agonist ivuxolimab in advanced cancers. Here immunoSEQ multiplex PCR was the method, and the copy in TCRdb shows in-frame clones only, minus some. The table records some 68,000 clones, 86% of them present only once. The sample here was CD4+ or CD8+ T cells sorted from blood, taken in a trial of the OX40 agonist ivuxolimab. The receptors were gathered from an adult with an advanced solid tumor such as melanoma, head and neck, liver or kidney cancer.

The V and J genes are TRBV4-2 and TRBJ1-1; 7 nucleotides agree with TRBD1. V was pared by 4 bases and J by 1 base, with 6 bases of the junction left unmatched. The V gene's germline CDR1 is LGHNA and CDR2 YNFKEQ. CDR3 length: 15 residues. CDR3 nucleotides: TGTGCCAGCAGCCCTCAGACAGGGAAGAACACTGAAGCTTTCTTT. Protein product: CASSPQTGKNTEAFF.

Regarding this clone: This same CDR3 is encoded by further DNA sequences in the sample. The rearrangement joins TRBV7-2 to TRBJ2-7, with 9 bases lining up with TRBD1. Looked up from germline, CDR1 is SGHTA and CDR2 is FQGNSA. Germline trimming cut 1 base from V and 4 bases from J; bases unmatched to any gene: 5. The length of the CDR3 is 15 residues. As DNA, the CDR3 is TGTGCCAGCAGCTTAGTTGGGACAGGGACTTACGAGCAGTACTTC. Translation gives CASSLVGTGTYEQYF.

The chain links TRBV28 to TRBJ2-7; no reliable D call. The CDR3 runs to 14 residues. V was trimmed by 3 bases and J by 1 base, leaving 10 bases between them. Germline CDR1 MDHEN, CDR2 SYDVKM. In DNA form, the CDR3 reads TGTGCCAGCAGTTTCCCCCCTCGGTCCTACGAGCAGTACTTC. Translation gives CASSFPPRSYEQYF.

CDR3 loop: CASSQDMGGYEQYF. CDR3 sequence (DNA): TGCGCCAGCAGCCAAGATATGGGGGGGTACGAGCAGTACTTC. This chain links TRBV4-3 with TRBJ2-7; 7 bases fit TRBD2. CDR3 length: 14 residues. V lost 0 bases to trimming and J lost 4 bases; unmatched junction nucleotides: 3. Germline CDR1 LGHNA, CDR2 YSLEER.

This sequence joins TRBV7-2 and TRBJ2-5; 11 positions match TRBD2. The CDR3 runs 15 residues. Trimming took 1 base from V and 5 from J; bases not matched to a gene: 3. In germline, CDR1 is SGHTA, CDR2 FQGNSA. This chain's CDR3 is CASSLVAGGRETQYF. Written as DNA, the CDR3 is TGTGCCAGCAGCTTAGTAGCGGGAGGGCGCGAGACCCAGTACTTC.

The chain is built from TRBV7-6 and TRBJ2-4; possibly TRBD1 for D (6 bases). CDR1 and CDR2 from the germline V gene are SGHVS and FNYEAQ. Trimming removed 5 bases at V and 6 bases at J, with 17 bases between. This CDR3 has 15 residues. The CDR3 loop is CASSAGGQNINIQYF. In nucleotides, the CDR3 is TGTGCCAGCAGCGCAGGAGGACAGAACATAAACATTCAGTACTTC.

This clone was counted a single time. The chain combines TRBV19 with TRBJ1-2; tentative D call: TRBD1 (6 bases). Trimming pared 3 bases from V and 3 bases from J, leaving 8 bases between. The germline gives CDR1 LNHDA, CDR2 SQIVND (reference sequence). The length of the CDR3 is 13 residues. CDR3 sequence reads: CASSMTGDYGYTF. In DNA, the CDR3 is TGTGCCAGTAGTATGACAGGCGACTATGGCTACACCTTC. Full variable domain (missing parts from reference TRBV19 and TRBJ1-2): DGGITQSPKYLFRKEGQNVTLSCEQNLNHDAMYWYRQDPGQGLRLIYYSQIVNDFQKGDIAEGYSVSREKKESFPLTVTSAQKNPTAFYLCASSMTGDYGYTFGSGTRLTVV.